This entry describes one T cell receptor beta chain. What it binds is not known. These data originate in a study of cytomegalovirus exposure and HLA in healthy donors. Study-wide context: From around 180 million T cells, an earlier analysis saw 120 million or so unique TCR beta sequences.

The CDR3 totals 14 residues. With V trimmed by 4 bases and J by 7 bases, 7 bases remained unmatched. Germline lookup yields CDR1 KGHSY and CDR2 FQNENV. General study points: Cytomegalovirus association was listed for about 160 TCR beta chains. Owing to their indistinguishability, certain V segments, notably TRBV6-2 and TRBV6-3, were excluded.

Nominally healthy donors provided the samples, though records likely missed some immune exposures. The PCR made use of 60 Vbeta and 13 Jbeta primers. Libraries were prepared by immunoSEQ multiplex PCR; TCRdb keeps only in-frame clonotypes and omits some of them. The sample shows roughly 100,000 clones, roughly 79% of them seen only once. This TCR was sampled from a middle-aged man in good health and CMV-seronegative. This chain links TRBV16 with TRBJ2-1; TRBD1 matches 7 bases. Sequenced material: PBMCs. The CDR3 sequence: CASSRWTGRNEQFF. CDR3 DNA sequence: TGTGCCAGCAGCCGATGGACAGGTAGGAATGAGCAGTTCTTC.